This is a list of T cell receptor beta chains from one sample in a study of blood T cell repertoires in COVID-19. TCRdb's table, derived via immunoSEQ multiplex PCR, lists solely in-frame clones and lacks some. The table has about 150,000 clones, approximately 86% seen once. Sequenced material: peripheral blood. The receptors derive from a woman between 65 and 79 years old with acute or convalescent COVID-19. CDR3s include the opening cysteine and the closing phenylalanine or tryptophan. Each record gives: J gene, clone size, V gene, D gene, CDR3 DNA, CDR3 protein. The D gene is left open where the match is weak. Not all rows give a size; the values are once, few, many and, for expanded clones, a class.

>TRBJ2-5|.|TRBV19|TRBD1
TGTGCCAGTAGTACAACAGGGGGCTTGGAGACCCAGTACTTC
CASSTTGGLETQYF
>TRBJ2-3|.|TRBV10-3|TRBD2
TGTGCCATCAGTGAGTCTTCAGCGGGGGGGCTGTTTTACACAGATACGCAGTATTTT
CAISESSAGGLFYTDTQYF
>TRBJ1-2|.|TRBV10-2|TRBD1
TGCGCCAGCAGTGAGGACAGGGGGCATGGCTACACCTTC
CASSEDRGHGYTF
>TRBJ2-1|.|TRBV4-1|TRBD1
TGCGCCAGCAGCCAAGGCATACCGACAGGGTCAAATGGGCAGTTCTTC
CASSQGIPTGSNGQFF
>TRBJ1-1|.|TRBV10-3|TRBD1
TGTGCCATCAGTGGACAGGGGGCAAGTTCGAACACTGAAGCTTTCTTT
CAISGQGASSNTEAFF
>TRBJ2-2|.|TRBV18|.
TGTGCCAGCTCACCTGACAAGACAGTCGGGGAGCTGTTTTTT
CASSPDKTVGELFF
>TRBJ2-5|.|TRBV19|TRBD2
TGTGCCAGTAGTATAACGTGGGCTAGCGGGGGTTGGGAGACCCAGTACTTC
CASSITWASGGWETQYF
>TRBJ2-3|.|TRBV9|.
TGTGCCAGCAGCCAAACCGGGACTGGCAGCACAGATACGCAGTATTTT
CASSQTGTGSTDTQYF
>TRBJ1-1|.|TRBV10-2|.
TGCGCCAGCAGATCCGACTGGAACACTGAAGCTTTCTTT
CASRSDWNTEAFF
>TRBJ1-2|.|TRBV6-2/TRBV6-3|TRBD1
TGTGCCAGCAGTCAGACCGGGACAGGGGGCAGTCATGGCTACACCTTC
CASSQTGTGGSHGYTF
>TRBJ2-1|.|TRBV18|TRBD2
TGTGCCAGCTCACCACGTCTAGCGGGGGATAATGAGCAGTTCTTC
CASSPRLAGDNEQFF
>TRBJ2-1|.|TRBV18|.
TGTGCCAGCTCACCCGAGGTTCCGACCTACAATGAGCAGTTCTTC
CASSPEVPTYNEQFF
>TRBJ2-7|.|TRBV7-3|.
TGTGCCAGCAGCTTAGAACAGGGCTACGAGCAGTACTTC
CASSLEQGYEQYF
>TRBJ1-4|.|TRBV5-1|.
TGCGCCAGCAGCTTGTTAGGAGCCCCCTCTGAAAAACTGTTTTTT
CASSLLGAPSEKLFF
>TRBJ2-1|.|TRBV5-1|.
TGCGCCAGCAGCTTTTCCCTAGACCGCTACAATGAGCAGTTCTTC
CASSFSLDRYNEQFF
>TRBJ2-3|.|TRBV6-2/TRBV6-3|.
TGTGCCAGCAGTTACCAAGATACGCAGTATTTT
CASSYQDTQYF
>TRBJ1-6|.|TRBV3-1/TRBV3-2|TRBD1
TGTGCCAGCAGCCACGGACCCTGGGGGACAGGGAATTCACCCCTCCACTTT
CASSHGPWGTGNSPLHF
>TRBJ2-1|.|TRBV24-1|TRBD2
TGTGCCACCAGTGATCCGAGCGGGGGGGCCAACAATGAGCAGTTCTTC
CATSDPSGGANNEQFF
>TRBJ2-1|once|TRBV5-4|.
TGTGCCAGCAGCTTGGGAGGTACTGGGGGCCTAAGCAATGAGCAGTTCTTC
CASSLGGTGGLSNEQFF
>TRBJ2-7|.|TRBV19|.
TGTGCCAGTAGTGACCAGGGCAGAGTCTACGAGCAGTACTTC
CASSDQGRVYEQYF
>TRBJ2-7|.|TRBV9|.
TGTGCCAGCAGCCCCCCCGACTCGGCCCCCTACGAGCAGTACTTC
CASSPPDSAPYEQYF
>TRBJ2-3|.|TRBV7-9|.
TGTGCCAGCAGCCAAACAGGGCAGGGCACAGATACGCAGTATTTT
CASSQTGQGTDTQYF
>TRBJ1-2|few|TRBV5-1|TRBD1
TGCGCCAGCAGCCCCGGGACAGGGGGCGGCTATGGCTACACCTTC
CASSPGTGGGYGYTF
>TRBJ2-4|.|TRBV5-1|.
TGCGCCAGCAGCTTGGGAGGGGGCGCGGGGAGTTACATTCAGTACTTC
CASSLGGGAGSYIQYF
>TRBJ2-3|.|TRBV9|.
TGTGCCAGCAGCGTGACGCCGGGACAACCTAGTGCAGATACGCAGTATTTT
CASSVTPGQPSADTQYF
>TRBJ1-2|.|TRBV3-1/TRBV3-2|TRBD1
TGTGCCAGCAGCCGGGACAGACTTTTAACTAACTATGGCTACACCTTC
CASSRDRLLTNYGYTF
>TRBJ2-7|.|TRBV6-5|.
TGTGCCAGTAAGGTCGGGGGTAGCGTCGAGCAGTACTTC
CASKVGGSVEQYF
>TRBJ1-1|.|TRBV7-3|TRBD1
TGTGCCAGCAGCCCGGGACAGGGGGCGCGGAGAACTGAAGCTTTCTTT
CASSPGQGARRTEAFF
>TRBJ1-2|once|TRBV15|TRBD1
TGTGCCACCAGCAGATCCTCACGTTCGACAGGGGACTATGGCTACACCTTC
CATSRSSRSTGDYGYTF
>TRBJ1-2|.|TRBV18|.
TGTGCCAGCTCACTACTAGGCAGAGGCTATGGCTACACCTTC
CASSLLGRGYGYTF
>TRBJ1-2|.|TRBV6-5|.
TGTGCCAGCAGTTACTCGCGGTCTAACTATGGCTACACCTTC
CASSYSRSNYGYTF
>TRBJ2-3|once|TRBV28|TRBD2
TGTGCCAGCAGTGGGCCTAGCGGGGGCACAGATACGCAGTATTTT
CASSGPSGGTDTQYF
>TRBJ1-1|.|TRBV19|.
TGTGCCAGTAGTGACTGGTGGATGAACACTGAAGCTTTCTTT
CASSDWWMNTEAFF
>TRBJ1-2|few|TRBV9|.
TGTGCCAGCAGCGTTACCCAGCAGGGGTGGGACTATGGCTACACCTTC
CASSVTQQGWDYGYTF
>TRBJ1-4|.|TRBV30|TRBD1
TGTGCCTGGACCGGACAGGAGGGTACTAATGAAAAACTGTTTTTT
CAWTGQEGTNEKLFF
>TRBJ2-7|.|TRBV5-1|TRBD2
TGCGCCAGCAGCAGCCGACTAGCCGGTCTTTCAACCTACGAGCAGTACTTC
CASSSRLAGLSTYEQYF
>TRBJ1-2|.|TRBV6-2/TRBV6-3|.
TGTGCCAGCAGTTTAGGGGTAGGAGGCTACACCTTC
CASSLGVGGYTF
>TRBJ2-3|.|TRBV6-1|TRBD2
TGTGCCAGCAGTGGAGGGCGGGGGGATTTCAGCACAGATACGCAGTATTTT
CASSGGRGDFSTDTQYF
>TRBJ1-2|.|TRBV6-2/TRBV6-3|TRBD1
TGTGCCAGCAGTCTGACAGGGGTGTCTATTACCTACACCTTC
CASSLTGVSITYTF
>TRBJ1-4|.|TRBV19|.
TGTGCCACAGGGAACAGGTTGAGAGAAAAACTGTTTTTT
CATGNRLREKLFF
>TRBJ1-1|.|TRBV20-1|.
TGCAGTGCCCACCAGGACACTGAAGCTTTCTTT
CSAHQDTEAFF
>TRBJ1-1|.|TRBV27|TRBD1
TGTGCCAGTGCTAGACAGGGATCCACTGAAGCTTTCTTT
CASARQGSTEAFF
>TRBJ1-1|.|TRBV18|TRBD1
TGTGCCAGCTCACCTTCGGACAGGGGGGCGATGAACACTGAAGCTTTCTTT
CASSPSDRGAMNTEAFF
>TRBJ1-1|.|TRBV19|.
TGTGCCAGTAGTCAAAGTACGGGGACTGAAGCTTTCTTT
CASSQSTGTEAFF
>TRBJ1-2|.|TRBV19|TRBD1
TGTGCCAGTAGTTCGGGACAGTTAATTCTTGACTATGGCTACACCTTC
CASSSGQLILDYGYTF
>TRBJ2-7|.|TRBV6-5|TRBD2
TGTGCCAGCAGGAGGGGACTAGCCCGATCCTACGAGCAGTACTTC
CASRRGLARSYEQYF
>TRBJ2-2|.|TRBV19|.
TGTGCCAGTAGGCGACAGCTAACGAACACCGGGGAGCTGTTTTTT
CASRRQLTNTGELFF
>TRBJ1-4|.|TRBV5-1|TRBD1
TGCGCCAGCAGCGTCGACACCAGGGGGCCTAATGAAAAACTGTTTTTT
CASSVDTRGPNEKLFF
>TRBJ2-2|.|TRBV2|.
TGTGCCAGCAGTCCACGGGGGACCGGGGAGCTGTTTTTT
CASSPRGTGELFF
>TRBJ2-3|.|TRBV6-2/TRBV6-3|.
TGTGCCAGCAGCCCCTCTAGGGTCAGGGGATCGGATACGCAGTATTTT
CASSPSRVRGSDTQYF